These 23 T cell receptor beta chains came from one sample sequenced in a study of beta chain features in type 1 diabetes. Study-level findings and limits: Among all four CD4+ subsets, Type 1 diabetes patients had TCRB CDR3s that were moderately but significantly shorter.

Their antigens remain unidentified. The whole isolated RNA underwent reverse transcription, so sequencing captured expressed TCRB transcripts. The method was immunoSEQ multiplex PCR; TCRdb's version includes in-frame clones alone and lacks a portion of them. The sample lists about 190,000 clones, approximately 8% seen once, with under 0.55% in the top ten. Sequenced: central memory CD4+ T cells from blood. These receptors originate from a man between 18 and 29 years old with type 1 diabetes.

This clone was found a few times. The J gene is TRBJ2-7, the V gene TRBV29-1, with 11 bases aligning to TRBD1. CDR1 is SQVTM and CDR2 is ANQGSEA in the germline V gene. The CDR3 sequence is 13 residues long. The V and J ends lost 6 bases and 6 bases, in that order; junction bases with no gene match: 7. For the CDR3, the DNA is TGCAGCGTGAGCCGCGGACAGGGGGCCGAGCAGTACTTC. It translates to CSVSRGQGAEQYF.

This clone was seen a handful of times. The chain is built from TRBV5-1 and TRBJ2-7, with 8 bases that match TRBD1. Germline V gives CDR1 SGHRS, CDR2 YFSETQ. The CDR3 is made up of 14 amino acids. V lost 6 bases and J lost 5; bases outside the gene matches: 10. CDR3 loop: CASKRQGSFDEQYF. The CDR3 bases are TGCGCCAGCAAAAGACAGGGGAGCTTCGACGAGCAGTACTTC.

This chain uses TRBV20-1 with TRBJ1-2; D gene unclear. V lost 6 bases, J lost 7 bases, and 12 bases lay in between. Germline CDR1 is DFQATT and CDR2 is SNEGSKA (reference sequence). The CDR3 runs to 11 residues. CDR3 loop: CSALNSRGYTF. The CDR3 DNA sequence: TGCAGTGCCCTGAACTCCCGTGGCTACACCTTC.

The table lists this clone with a few counts. CDR3 sequence (DNA): TGTGCCAGCAGCGTAGGGACAGGGCAAAAAGAGACCCAGTACTTC. Translating gives CASSVGTGQKETQYF. V is TRBV9 and J is TRBJ2-5, with 8 bases that match TRBD1. Trimming cost V 0 bases and J 3 bases; bases outside gene matches: 4. The CDR3 runs 15 residues. Germline CDR1 SGDLS, CDR2 YYNGEE.

This clone was counted only a few times. The chain combines TRBV27 with TRBJ2-1; tentative D call: TRBD2 (5 bases). This CDR3 comprises 14 residues. Germline V gives CDR1 MNHEY, CDR2 SMNVEV (reference sequence). V lost 2 bases and J lost 10, with 15 bases in between. CDR3 sequence: CASSLGRSRGEQFF. CDR3 sequence (DNA): TGTGCCAGCAGTTTAGGTCGGTCTCGCGGGGAGCAGTTCTTC.

About this clone itself: In the same sample, other DNA sequences code for this CDR3. V is TRBV7-2 and J is TRBJ2-5; no reliable D call. CDR3 length: 14 residues. CDR1 is SGHTA and CDR2 is FQGNSA in the germline V gene. The germline V and J ends were trimmed by 2 bases and 1 base, with 8 bases remaining between them. The CDR3 spells CASSLRQSQETQYF. CDR3 DNA sequence: TGTGCCAGCAGCTTAAGACAAAGCCAAGAGACCCAGTACTTC.

J is TRBJ2-7 and V is TRBV30; 10 bases map to TRBD2. Germline CDR1 is GTSNPN and CDR2 is SVGIG (reference sequence). The CDR3 contains 13 residues. The ends lost 5 bases at V and 9 bases at J; junction bases unmatched: 10. In DNA, the CDR3 is TGTGCCTGGGGAGCGGGGGGGCCGGCGAGGCAGTACTTC. Translating gives CAWGAGGPARQYF.

This chain links TRBV5-5 with TRBJ2-7; perhaps TRBD2 as D (6 bases). The CDR3 totals 14 residues. Germline V gene lookup returns CDR1 SGHKS and CDR2 YYEKEE (reference sequence). V lost 0 bases and J 4 bases, leaving 11 bases between the germline ends. CDR3 sequence (DNA): TGTGCCAGCAGCTTGGGACTAGACCGTTACGAGCAGTACTTC. This sequence encodes CASSLGLDRYEQYF.

This chain uses TRBV18 with TRBJ2-7; 9 bases are shared with TRBD1. Losses at the gene ends were 6 bases for V and 6 bases for J; bases not matched to a gene: 6. The CDR3 loop spans 13 amino acids. CDR1 and CDR2 from the germline V gene are KGHSH and LQKENI. For the CDR3, the DNA is TGTGCCAGCTCGCGGGACAGGGAAGGCGAGCAGTACTTC. Translating it yields CASSRDREGEQYF.

This clone was detected only a few times. The genes are TRBV5-4 and TRBJ1-6; D unresolved. The V and J ends lost 1 base and 0 bases respectively, with 8 bases between them. Per germline, CDR1 SGHNT and CDR2 YYREEE (reference sequence). This CDR3 spans 16 amino acids. CDR3 sequence (DNA): TGTGCCAGCAGCTTGAGCCTTAGCTCCTATAATTCACCCCTCCACTTT. It encodes CASSLSLSSYNSPLHF.

There are a few counts of this clone. The J gene is TRBJ1-4, the V gene TRBV7-4, with D possibly being TRBD1 (6 bases). The CDR3 sequence is 15 residues long. The V end lost 5 bases, the J end lost 5 bases, and 15 bases lay between the germline ends. The V gene's germline CDR1 is SGHVT and CDR2 SQSDAQ. CDR3 protein: CASSNTGTRNEKLFF. CDR3 nucleotides: TGTGCCAGCAGCAATACCGGGACAAGGAATGAAAAACTGTTTTTT.

This clone appeared a few times. The rearrangement joins TRBV5-4 to TRBJ2-4; possible D gene TRBD1, 5 bases. Trimming left V 4 bases short and J 0 bases short, with 11 bases between. This CDR3 comprises 15 residues. Germline V gene data show CDR1 as SGHNT and CDR2 as YYREEE (reference sequence). The CDR3 DNA is TGTGCCAGCAGCCGGTCGCAGGGAGCCAAAAACATTCAGTACTTC. Its translation: CASSRSQGAKNIQYF.

This clone has just a few counts. The chain has TRBV5-1 and TRBJ1-5; TRBD1 aligns across 10 bases. V was pared by 0 bases and J by 2 bases, with 2 bases of the junction left unmatched. This CDR3 spans 16 amino acids. Germline CDR1 is SGHRS and CDR2 is YFSETQ. This chain's CDR3 is CASSLGGTGGNQPQHF. CDR3 DNA: TGCGCCAGCAGCTTGGGGGGGACAGGGGGCAATCAGCCCCAGCATTTT.

This clone has just a few counts. CDR3 bases: TGTGCCAGCAGTTTATTTGGCGGGTTCGATGGCTACACCTTC. Translated, it gives CASSLFGGFDGYTF. The V call is TRBV28, the J call TRBJ1-2; unclear D gene. This CDR3 has 14 residues. The ends were cut back, 1 base at V and 6 bases at J, with 12 bases in the middle. CDR1 and CDR2 (germline): MDHEN, SYDVKM.

The chain is built from TRBV7-2 and TRBJ2-3, with a possible D match to TRBD1 (6 bases). Trimming cost V 7 bases and J 10 bases, with 15 bases left between them. CDR1 and CDR2 from the germline V gene are SGHTA and FQGNSA. The CDR3 spans 12 residues. In nucleotides, the CDR3 is TGTGCCAGCACCGCCCAGGGGATAGCGCAGTATTTT. This codes for CASTAQGIAQYF. The whole variable domain, remainder taken from reference TRBV7-2 and TRBJ2-3, is GAGVSQSPSNKVTEKGKDVELRCDPISGHTALYWYRQSLGQGLEFLIYFQGNSAPDKSGLPSDRFSAERTGGSVSTLTIQRTQQEDSAVYLCASTAQGIAQYFGPGTRLTVL.

The rearrangement uses TRBV18 and TRBJ2-7; D is undetermined. The CDR3 is made up of 16 amino acids. The ends were cut back, 6 bases at V and 0 bases at J, with 18 bases in the middle. The V gene's germline CDR1 is KGHSH and CDR2 LQKENI. Here the CDR3 DNA reads TGTGCCAGCTCGCTAACCAAGCCCGAGAGCTCCTACGAGCAGTACTTC. This encodes CASSLTKPESSYEQYF.

The J gene is TRBJ2-1, the V gene TRBV27; 8 nucleotides align to TRBD1. This CDR3 contains 17 residues. V lost 7 bases to trimming and J lost 4 bases; unmatched junction nucleotides: 15. CDR1 MNHEY and CDR2 SMNVEV come from the germline V gene (reference sequence). CDR3 bases: TGTGCCAGCAAAAGGGGGCAGGGGGCGATCCTATACAATGAGCAGTTCTTC. Translating it yields CASKRGQGAILYNEQFF.

This clone has just a few counts. V is TRBV5-4 and J is TRBJ2-5, with TRBD2 as a possible D gene (7 bases). The CDR3 extends over 15 amino acids. V was trimmed by 4 bases and J by 5 bases, leaving 18 bases between them. The V gene's germline CDR1 is SGHNT and CDR2 YYREEE (reference sequence). CDR3 coding DNA: TGTGCCAGCAGCCTCCGCGCGGGGGCCTACGAGACCCAGTACTTC. Translated, it gives CASSLRAGAYETQYF.

This clone was seen a few times. V usage is TRBV9 and J usage is TRBJ2-7, with D possibly TRBD1 on 6 matching bases. The V and J ends lost 0 bases and 1 base respectively, with 8 bases between them. Germline CDR1 SGDLS, CDR2 YYNGEE. The CDR3 has 14 residues. The CDR3 DNA reads TGTGCCAGCAGCGTAGGTGGACAGTCCTACGAGCAGTACTTC. Translating it yields CASSVGGQSYEQYF.

The sample holds a few counts of this clone. This chain joins TRBV28 and TRBJ2-2; TRBD2 matches 7 bases. The J segment lost 7 bases and the V segment lost 5 bases, leaving 4 bases of the junction unmatched. The CDR3 runs to 13 residues. Looked up from germline, CDR1 is MDHEN and CDR2 is SYDVKM. Here the CDR3 reads CASSAGVNGELFF. The CDR3 DNA reads TGTGCCAGCAGTGCGGGAGTAAACGGGGAGCTGTTTTTT.

This clone was counted many times. The rearrangement links TRBV29-1 to TRBJ2-1; TRBD2 agrees at 8 bases. The CDR3 extends over 15 amino acids. V shed 2 bases, J shed 7 bases, and the junction held 10 bases outside the gene matches. In germline, CDR1 is SQVTM, CDR2 ANQGSEA. CDR3 nucleotides: TGCAGCGTTGAAAGTATGAGCGGGAGAAGGAATGAGCAGTTCTTC. Translation: CSVESMSGRRNEQFF.

This clone has just a few counts. V is TRBV7-2 and J is TRBJ2-3; 11 positions match TRBD2. CDR3 length equals 16 residues. Germline V gives CDR1 SGHTA, CDR2 FQGNSA. V trimming: 1 base; J trimming: 10 bases; junction bases outside the gene matches: 10. In nucleotides, the CDR3 is TGTGCCAGCAGCTTAGTGTCTAGCGGGGGGTCACGTGCGCAGTATTTT. This translates into CASSLVSSGGSRAQYF.

V and J are TRBV6-5 and TRBJ2-7, with D maybe TRBD2 (5 bases). The CDR3 covers 13 residues. CDR1 and CDR2 (germline): MNHEY, SVGAGI. V dropped 8 bases and J dropped 4 bases, with 15 bases sitting between them. CDR3 nucleotides: TGTGCCAGCCGTCCAACGGGGTCTTACGAGCAGTACTTC. Protein product: CASRPTGSYEQYF.